The 2 T cell receptor beta chains below come from one sample, sequenced in a study of T cells in Graves' hyperthyroidism and ophthalmopathy. The TCR beta CDR3 regions underwent amplification using RNA transcripts as the source. Researchers ran a first-round RT-PCR on the TCR CDR3 using the HTBI primer set. TCRdb itself ran the multiplex PCR reads through MiXCR, one entry per CDR3 protein. Of over 650,000 distinct CDR3 sequences in the sample, approximately 16% are singletons; the top ten hold under 8.5%. Source material: blood. Every receptor here comes from a young man with Graves' hyperthyroidism.

This chain's CDR3 is CASRPAPGGEKLFF. In DNA form, the CDR3 reads TGTGCCAGCCGTCCTGCCCCGGGAGGAGAAAAACTGTTTTTT. The chain is built from TRBV6-1 and TRBJ1-4, with unresolved D. Germline loops: CDR1 MNHNS, CDR2 SASEGT. V lost 8 bases, J lost 8 bases, and 18 bases lay in between. The CDR3 runs 14 residues.

This clonotype was observed many times. The chain recombines TRBV7-9 with TRBJ2-5; either TRBD1 or TRBD2 may supply D (7 bases each). CDR3 length equals 16 residues. V lost 4 bases to trimming and J lost 5 bases, with 20 bases between them. The germline V gene encodes CDR1 SEHNR and CDR2 FQNEAQ (reference sequence). Here the CDR3 DNA reads TGTGCCAGCAGCTCTAGCGGACAGGACTGGTCCGAGACCCAGTACTTC. As protein: CASSSSGQDWSETQYF.